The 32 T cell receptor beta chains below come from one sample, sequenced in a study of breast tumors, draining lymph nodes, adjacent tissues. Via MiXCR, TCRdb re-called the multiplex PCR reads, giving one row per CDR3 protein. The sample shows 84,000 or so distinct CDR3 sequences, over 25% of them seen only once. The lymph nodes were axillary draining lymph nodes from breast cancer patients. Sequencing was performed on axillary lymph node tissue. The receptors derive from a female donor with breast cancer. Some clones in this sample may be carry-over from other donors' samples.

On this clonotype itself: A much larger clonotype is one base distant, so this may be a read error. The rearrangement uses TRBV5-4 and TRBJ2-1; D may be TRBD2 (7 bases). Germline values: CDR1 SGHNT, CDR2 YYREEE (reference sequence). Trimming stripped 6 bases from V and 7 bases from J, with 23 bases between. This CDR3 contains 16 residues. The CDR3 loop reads CASIPRGASGVNEQFF. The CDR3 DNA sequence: TGTGCCAGCATTCCCCGGGGGGCGTCGGGTGTAAATGAGCAGTTCTTC.

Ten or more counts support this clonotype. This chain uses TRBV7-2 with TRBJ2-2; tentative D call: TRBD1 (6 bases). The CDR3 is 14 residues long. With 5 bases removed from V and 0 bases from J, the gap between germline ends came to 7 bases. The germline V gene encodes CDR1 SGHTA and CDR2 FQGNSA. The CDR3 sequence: CASSRTANTGELFF. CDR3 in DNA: TGTGCCAGCAGCCGGACAGCGAACACCGGGGAGCTGTTTTTT. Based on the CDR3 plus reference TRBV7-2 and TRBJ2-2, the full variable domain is GAGVSQSPSNKVTEKGKDVELRCDPISGHTALYWYRQSLGQGLEFLIYFQGNSAPDKSGLPSDRFSAERTGGSVSTLTIQRTQQEDSAVYLCASSRTANTGELFFGEGSRLTVL.

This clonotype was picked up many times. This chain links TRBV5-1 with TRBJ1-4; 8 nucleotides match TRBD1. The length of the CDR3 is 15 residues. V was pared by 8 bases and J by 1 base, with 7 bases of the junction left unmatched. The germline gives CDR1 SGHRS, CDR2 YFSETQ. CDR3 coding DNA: TGCGCCAGTAAGAATACAGGGGGAACTAATGAAAAACTGTTTTTT. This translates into CASKNTGGTNEKLFF.

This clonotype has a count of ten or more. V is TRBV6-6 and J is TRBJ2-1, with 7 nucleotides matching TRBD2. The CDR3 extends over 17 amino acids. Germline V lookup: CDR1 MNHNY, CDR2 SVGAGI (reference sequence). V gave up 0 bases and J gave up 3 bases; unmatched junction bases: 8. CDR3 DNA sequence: TGTGCCAGCAGTTACTCGAACCCGGGAGGCATCTACAATGAGCAGTTCTTC. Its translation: CASSYSNPGGIYNEQFF.

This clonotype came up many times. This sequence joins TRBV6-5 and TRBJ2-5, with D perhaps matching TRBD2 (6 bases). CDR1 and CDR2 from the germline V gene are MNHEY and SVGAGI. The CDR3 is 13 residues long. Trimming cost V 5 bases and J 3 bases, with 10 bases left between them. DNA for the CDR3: TGTGCCAGCAGTCACATAGCGGAAGAGACCCAGTACTTC. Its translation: CASSHIAEETQYF.

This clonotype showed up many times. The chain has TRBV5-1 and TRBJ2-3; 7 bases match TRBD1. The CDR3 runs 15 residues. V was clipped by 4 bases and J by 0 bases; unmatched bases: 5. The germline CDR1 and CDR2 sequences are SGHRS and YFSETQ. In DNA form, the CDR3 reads TGCGCCAGCAGCCCGGGACAGCTTAGCACAGATACGCAGTATTTT. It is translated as CASSPGQLSTDTQYF.

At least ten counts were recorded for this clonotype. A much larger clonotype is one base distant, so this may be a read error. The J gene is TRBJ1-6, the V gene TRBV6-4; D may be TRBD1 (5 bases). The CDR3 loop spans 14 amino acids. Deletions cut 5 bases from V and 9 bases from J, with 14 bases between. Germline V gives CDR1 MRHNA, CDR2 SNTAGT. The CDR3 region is CASSHDLGVSPLHF. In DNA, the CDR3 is TGTGCCAGCAGTCACGACCTGGGGGTTTCACCCCTCCACTTT.

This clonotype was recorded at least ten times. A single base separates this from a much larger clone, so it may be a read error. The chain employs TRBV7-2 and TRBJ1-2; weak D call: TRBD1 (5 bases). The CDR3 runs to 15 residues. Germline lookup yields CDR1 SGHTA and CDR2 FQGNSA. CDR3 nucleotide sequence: TGTGCCAGCAGCTTAGCTTGGGGCGCAGGATATGGCTACCCCTTC. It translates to CASSLAWGAGYGYPF.

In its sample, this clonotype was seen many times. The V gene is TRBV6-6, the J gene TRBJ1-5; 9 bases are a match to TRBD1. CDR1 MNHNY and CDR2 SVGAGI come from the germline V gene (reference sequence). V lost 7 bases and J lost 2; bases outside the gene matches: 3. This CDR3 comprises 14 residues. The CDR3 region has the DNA TGTGCCAGCAAGGGACAGGGTGGCAATCAGCCCCAGCATTTT. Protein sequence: CASKGQGGNQPQHF.

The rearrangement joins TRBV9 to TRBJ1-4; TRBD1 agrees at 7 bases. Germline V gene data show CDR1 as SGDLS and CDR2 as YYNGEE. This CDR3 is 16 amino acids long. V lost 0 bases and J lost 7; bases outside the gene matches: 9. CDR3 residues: CASSVGPGTVLEKLFF. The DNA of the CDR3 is TGTGCCAGCAGCGTAGGTCCCGGGACAGTTCTTGAAAAACTGTTTTTT.

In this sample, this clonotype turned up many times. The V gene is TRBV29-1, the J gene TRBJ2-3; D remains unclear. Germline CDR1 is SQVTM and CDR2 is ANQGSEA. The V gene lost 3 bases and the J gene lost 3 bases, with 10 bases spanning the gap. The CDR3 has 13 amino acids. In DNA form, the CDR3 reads TGCAGCGTTGATATTGGTTTTACAGATACGCAGTATTTT. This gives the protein CSVDIGFTDTQYF.

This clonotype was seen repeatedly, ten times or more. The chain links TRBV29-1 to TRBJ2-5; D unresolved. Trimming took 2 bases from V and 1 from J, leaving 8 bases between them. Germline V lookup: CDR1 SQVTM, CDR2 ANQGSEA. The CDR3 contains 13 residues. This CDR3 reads CSVEKQFQETQYF. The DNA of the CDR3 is TGCAGCGTTGAAAAACAGTTCCAAGAGACCCAGTACTTC.

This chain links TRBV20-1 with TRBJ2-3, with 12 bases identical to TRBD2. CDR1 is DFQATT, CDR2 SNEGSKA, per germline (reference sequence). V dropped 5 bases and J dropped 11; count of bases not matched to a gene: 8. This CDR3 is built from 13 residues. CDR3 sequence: CSALAGGWIEQYF. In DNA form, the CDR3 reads TGCAGTGCTCTAGCGGGAGGGTGGATAGAGCAGTATTTT.

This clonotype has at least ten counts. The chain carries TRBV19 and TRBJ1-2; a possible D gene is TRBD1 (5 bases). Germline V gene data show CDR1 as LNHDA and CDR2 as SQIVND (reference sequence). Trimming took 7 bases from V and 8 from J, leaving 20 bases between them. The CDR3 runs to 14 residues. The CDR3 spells CASNFQGSARGYTF. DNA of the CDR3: TGTGCCAGTAATTTTCAGGGATCAGCGAGGGGCTACACCTTC. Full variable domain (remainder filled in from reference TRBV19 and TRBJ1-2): DGGITQSPKYLFRKEGQNVTLSCEQNLNHDAMYWYRQDPGQGLRLIYYSQIVNDFQKGDIAEGYSVSREKKESFPLTVTSAQKNPTAFYLCASNFQGSARGYTFGSGTRLTVV.

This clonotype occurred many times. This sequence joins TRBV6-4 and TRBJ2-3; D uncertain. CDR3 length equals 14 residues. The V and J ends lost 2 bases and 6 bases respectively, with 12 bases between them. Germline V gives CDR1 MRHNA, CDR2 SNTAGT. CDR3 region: CASSDTRLGDTQYF. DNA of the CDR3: TGTGCCAGCAGTGACACCCGATTAGGGGATACGCAGTATTTT.

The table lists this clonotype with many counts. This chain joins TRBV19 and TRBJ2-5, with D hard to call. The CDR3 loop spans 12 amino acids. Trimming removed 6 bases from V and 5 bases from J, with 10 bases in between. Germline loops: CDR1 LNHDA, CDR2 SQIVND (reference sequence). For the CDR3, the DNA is TGTGCCAGTAGCCCGAATGGGGAGACCCAGTACTTC. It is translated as CASSPNGETQYF.

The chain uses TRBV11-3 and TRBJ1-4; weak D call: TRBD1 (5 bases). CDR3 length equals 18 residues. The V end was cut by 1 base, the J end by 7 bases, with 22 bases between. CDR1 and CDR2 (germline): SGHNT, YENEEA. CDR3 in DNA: TGTGCCAGCAGCTTAGTGGGGGGGATTAGGGACGGCATTGAAAAACTGTTTTTT. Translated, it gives CASSLVGGIRDGIEKLFF.

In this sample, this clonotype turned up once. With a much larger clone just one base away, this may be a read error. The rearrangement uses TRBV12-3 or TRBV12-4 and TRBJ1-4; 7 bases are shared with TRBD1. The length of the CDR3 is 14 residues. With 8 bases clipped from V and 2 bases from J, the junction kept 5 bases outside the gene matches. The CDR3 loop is CASGEGGTNEKLFF. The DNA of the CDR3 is TGTGCCAGCGGCGAAGGGGGCACTAATGAAAAACTGTTTTTT.

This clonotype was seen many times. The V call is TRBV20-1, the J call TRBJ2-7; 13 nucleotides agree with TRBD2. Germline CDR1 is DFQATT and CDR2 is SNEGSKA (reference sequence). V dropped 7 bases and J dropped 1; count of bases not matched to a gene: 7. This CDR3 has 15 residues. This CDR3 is CSVRTSGSRSYEQYF. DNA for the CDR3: TGCAGTGTTAGGACTAGCGGGAGCCGATCCTACGAGCAGTACTTC.

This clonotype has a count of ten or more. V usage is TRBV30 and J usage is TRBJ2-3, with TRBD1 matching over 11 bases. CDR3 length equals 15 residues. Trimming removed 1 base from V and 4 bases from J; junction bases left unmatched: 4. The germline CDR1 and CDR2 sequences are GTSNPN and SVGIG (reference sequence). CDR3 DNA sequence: TGTGCCTGGAGTGGGGGACAGGGGGGATCAGATACGCAGTATTTT. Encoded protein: CAWSGGQGGSDTQYF.

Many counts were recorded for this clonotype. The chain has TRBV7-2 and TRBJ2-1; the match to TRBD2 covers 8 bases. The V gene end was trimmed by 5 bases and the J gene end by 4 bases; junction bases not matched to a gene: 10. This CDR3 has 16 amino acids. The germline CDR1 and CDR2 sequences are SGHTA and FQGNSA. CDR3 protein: CASSQTVAGSYNEQFF. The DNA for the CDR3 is TGTGCCAGCAGCCAAACAGTAGCGGGATCATACAATGAGCAGTTCTTC.

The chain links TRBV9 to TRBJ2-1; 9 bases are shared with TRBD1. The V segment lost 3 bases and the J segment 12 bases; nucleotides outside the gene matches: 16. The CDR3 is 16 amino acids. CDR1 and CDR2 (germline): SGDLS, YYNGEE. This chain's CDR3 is CASSAGTGILIYAQFF. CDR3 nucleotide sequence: TGTGCCAGCAGCGCAGGGACAGGGATTTTAATCTATGCGCAGTTCTTC.

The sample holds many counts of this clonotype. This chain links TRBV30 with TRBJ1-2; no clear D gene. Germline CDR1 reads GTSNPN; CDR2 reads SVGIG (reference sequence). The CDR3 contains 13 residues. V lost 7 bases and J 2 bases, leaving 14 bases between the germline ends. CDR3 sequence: CASNSIGNYGYTF. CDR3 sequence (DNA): TGTGCCTCTAACTCGATAGGGAACTATGGCTACACCTTC.

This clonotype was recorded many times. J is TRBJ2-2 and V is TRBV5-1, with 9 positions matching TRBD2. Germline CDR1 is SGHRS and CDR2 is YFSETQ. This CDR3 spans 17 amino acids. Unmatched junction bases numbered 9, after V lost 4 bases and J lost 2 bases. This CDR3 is CASSQSGTSFNTGELFF. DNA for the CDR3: TGCGCCAGCAGCCAGTCCGGGACTAGCTTCAACACCGGGGAGCTGTTTTTT.

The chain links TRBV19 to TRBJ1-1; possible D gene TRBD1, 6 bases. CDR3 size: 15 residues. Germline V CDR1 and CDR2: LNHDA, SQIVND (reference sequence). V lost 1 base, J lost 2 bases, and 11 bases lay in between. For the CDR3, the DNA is TGTGCCAGTAGTATAGGGAGGGGGGTAAACACTGAAGCTTTCTTT. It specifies CASSIGRGVNTEAFF.

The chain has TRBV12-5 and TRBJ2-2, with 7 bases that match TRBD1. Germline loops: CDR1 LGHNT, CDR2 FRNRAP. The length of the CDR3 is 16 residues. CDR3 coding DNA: TGTGCCAGCAGTTACGGTACAGGGGCGAACACCGGGGAGCTGTTTTTT. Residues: CASSYGTGANTGELFF.

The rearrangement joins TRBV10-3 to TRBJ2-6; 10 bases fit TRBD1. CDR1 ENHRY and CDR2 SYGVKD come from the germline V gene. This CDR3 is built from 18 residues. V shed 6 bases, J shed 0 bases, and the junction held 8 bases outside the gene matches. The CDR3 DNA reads TGTGCCATCAGCCCCCCGGGACAGGGGAGCTCTGGGGCCAACGTCCTGACTTTC. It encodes CAISPPGQGSSGANVLTF.

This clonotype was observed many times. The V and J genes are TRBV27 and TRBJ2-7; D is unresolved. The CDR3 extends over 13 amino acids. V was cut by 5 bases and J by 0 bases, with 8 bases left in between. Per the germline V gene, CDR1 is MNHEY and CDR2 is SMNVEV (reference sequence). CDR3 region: CASSVDSSYEQYF. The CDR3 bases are TGTGCCAGCAGTGTAGATAGCTCCTACGAGCAGTACTTC.

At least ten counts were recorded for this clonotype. The CDR3 loop reads CASSLASGTYSYNEQFF. The CDR3 nucleotides read TGTGCCAGCAGCTTAGCATCGGGCACCTACTCCTACAATGAGCAGTTCTTC. This chain uses TRBV11-2 with TRBJ2-1; no reliable D call. CDR1 and CDR2 (germline): SGHAT, FQNNGV. The CDR3 runs to 17 residues. The V end was cut by 1 base, the J end by 0 bases, with 13 bases between.

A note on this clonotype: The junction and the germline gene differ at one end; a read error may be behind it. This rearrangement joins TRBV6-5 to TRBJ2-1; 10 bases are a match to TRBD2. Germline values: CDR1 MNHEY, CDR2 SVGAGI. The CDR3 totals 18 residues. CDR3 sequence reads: CASSHSTSGFSSYNEQFF. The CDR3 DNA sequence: TGTGCCAGCAGTCACTCGACTAGCGGGTTTAGCTCCTACAATGAGCAGTTCTTC.

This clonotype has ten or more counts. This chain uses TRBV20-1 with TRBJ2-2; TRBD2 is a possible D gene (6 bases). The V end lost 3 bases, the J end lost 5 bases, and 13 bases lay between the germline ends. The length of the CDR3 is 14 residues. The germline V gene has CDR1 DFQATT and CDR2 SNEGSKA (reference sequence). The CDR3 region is CSASLSGRTGELFF. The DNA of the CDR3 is TGCAGTGCTAGTCTTAGCGGCCGGACCGGGGAGCTGTTTTTT.

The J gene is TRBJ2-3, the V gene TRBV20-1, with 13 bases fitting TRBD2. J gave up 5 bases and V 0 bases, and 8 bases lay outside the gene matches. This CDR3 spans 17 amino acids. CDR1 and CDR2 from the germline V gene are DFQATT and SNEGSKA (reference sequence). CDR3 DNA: TGCAGTGCTAGAGATCCCCTACTAGCGGGAGGGCAAGATACGCAGTATTTT. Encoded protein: CSARDPLLAGGQDTQYF.